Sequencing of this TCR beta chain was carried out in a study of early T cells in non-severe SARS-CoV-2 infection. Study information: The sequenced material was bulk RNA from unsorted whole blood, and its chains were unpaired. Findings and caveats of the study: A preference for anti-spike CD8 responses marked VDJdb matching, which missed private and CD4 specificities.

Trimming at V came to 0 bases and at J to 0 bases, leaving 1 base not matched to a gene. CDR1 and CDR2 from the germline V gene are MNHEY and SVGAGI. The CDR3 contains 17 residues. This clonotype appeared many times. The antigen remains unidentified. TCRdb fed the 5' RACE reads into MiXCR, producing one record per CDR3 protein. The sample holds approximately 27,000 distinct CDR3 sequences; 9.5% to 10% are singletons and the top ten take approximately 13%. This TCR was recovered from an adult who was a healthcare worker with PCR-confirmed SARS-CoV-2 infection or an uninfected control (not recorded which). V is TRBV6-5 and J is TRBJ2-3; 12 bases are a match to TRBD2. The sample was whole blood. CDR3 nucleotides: TGTGCCAGCAGTTACTCGACTAGCGGGGGAAGCACAGATACGCAGTATTTT. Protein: CASSYSTSGGSTDTQYF.